Below, one TCR beta chain is given with its context. This CDR3 region has 16 residues. Germline-derived CDR1 and CDR2 are LGHNA and YSLEER. Trimming stripped 3 bases from V and 7 bases from J, with 21 bases between. This sample's treatment: randomized to nivolumab then ipilimumab (arm A) or the reverse (arm B). PBMC sorting kept live CD3+CD8+ cells without CD19 or CD56. This record comes from a study of sequential checkpoint blockade in melanoma. Study overall: Patients were randomized 1:1 to nivolumab-then-ipilimumab or ipilimumab-then-nivolumab first-line. After both sequences, patients received maintenance nivolumab.

The data were produced by immunoSEQ multiplex PCR, yet TCRdb's version contains in-frame clones alone and is incomplete. The sample has roughly 18,000 clones; under 80% are singletons. The gene calls are TRBV4-3 and TRBJ1-2; D is perhaps TRBD1 (6 bases). The source of this sequence is a human donor with melanoma. The starting material was CD8+ T cells sorted from blood (inferred from file names), obtained from a patient given nivolumab and ipilimumab in sequence. The CDR3 sequence is CASSQGLQGWGVGYTF. Here the CDR3 DNA reads TGCGCCAGCAGCCAGGGCTTACAGGGTTGGGGTGTTGGCTACACCTTC.